This TCR beta chain was obtained from a study of cytomegalovirus exposure and HLA in healthy donors. Primers: 60 Vbeta forward and 13 Jbeta reverse. Authors' methods: Per a later analysis, the number of unique TCR beta chains was 75 million to 90 million, of which some 9.9 million were shared. This table comes from immunoSEQ multiplex PCR, and its TCRdb copy is limited to in-frame clones, with some not included. V and J calls and clone size are those listed in that table; D and trimming were worked out from the DNA. The table records 40,000 to 55,000 clones, about three quarters of them present only once. The germline V gene has CDR1 GTSNPN and CDR2 SVGIG (reference sequence). The ends were cut back, 0 bases at V and 3 bases at J, with 3 bases in the middle. The CDR3 is 11 residues long. With respect to this clone: Its antigen is unidentified.

Study results and limitations: HLA alleles showed associations with around 15,000 TCR beta sequences in a later analysis, at a 0.05 false discovery rate.

It was healthy bone marrow donors who served as donors. The clonotype was recovered from a woman in her twenties or thirties in good health and CMV-seronegative. Sequenced: PBMCs. The J gene is TRBJ2-7, the V gene TRBV30, with D hard to call. The CDR3: CAWSVSYEQYF. The CDR3, as DNA: TGTGCCTGGAGTGTTAGCTACGAGCAGTACTTC. Drawing the rest from reference TRBV30 and TRBJ2-7, the complete variable domain is SQTIHQWPATLVQPVGSPLSLECTVEGTSNPNLYWYRQAAGRGLQLLFYSVGIGQISSEVPQNLSASRPQDRQFILSSKKLLLSDSGFYLCAWSVSYEQYFGPGTRLTVT.